The table lists the clone carrying this T cell receptor (beta chain) with many counts. What it binds is unknown. The data originate from a study of T cells after yellow fever vaccination. Whole-study findings and limits: Some clonotypes were seen in both the CD4 and the CD8 compartments. These made up a small share and likely arose from convergent recombination. At 95% to 98% for CD4 and about 88% for CD8, most primary-vaccination clones showed up again after the booster.

The TCR cDNA carried a universal primer site and UMIs from 5'RACE template switching. TCRdb independently ran MiXCR on the 5' RACE reads; one entry per CDR3 protein. Of over 100,000 distinct CDR3 sequences listed, under 9% are singletons. The specimen comprised CD8+ T cells sorted from PBMCs, sampled 45 days after the yellow fever booster vaccination. This TCR was sampled from a man aged 25-40 years who received the YFV17D yellow fever vaccine.

This CDR3 reads CATSLGQASTDTQYF. The CDR3 nucleotides read TGTGCCACCAGCCTGGGACAGGCTAGCACAGATACGCAGTATTTT. The rearrangement joins TRBV15 to TRBJ2-3, with TRBD1 matching 8 bases. The CDR3 length is 15 residues. Germline-derived CDR1 and CDR2 are LNHNV and YYDKDF (reference sequence). Trimming cost V 5 bases and J 0 bases; bases outside gene matches: 4.